Here is one TCR beta chain with its context. Its antigen is unidentified. The length of the CDR3 is 12 residues. Germline loops: CDR1 SGHAT, CDR2 FQNNGV. Trimming removed 5 bases at V and 6 bases at J, with 8 bases between. The data derive from a study of T cell responses to AZD1222 COVID-19 vaccine. Across the whole study: Recipients boosted at about 4 weeks or about 12 weeks are pooled.

Study-wide findings and caveats: Clonal diversity may have been underestimated in mostly white British donors.

Data came from immunoSEQ multiplex PCR; TCRdb stores just in-frame clones and leaves some out. The sample includes approximately 130,000 clones, over 85% of them seen just once. Here the sequenced sample was peripheral blood, taken on day 0 of AZD1222 vaccination. This TCR derives from an adult in good health. The V call is TRBV11-2, the J call TRBJ2-1; D remains ambiguous. CDR3 in DNA: TGTGCCAGCAGCCCAAGGGCCAATGAGCAGTTCTTC. It is translated as CASSPRANEQFF.